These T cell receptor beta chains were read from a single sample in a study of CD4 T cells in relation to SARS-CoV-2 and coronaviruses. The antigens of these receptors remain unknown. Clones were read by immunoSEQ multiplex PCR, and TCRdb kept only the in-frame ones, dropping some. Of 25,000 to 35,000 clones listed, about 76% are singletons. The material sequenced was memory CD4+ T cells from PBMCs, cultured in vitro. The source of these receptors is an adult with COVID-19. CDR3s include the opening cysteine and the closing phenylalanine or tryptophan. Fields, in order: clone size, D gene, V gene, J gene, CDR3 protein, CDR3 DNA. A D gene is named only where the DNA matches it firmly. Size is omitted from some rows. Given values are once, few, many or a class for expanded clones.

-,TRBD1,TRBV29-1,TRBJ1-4,CSVVLGTGSEKLFF,TGCAGCGTTGTACTCGGGACAGGCAGTGAAAAACTGTTTTTT
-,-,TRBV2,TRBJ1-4,CASSEGTTNEKLFF,TGTGCCAGCAGCGAAGGTACAACTAATGAAAAACTGTTTTTT
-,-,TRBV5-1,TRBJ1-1,CASSFRGNTEAFF,TGCGCCAGCAGCTTCAGGGGCAACACTGAAGCTTTCTTT
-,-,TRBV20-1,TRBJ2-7,CSGGGPYEQYF,TGCAGTGGAGGCGGACCCTACGAGCAGTACTTC
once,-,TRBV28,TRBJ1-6,CASSLSDGLYNSPLHF,TGTGCCAGCAGTTTATCCGACGGACTCTATAATTCACCCCTCCACTTT
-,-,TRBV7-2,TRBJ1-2,CASSLDVAGWGYTF,TGTGCCAGCAGCCTAGACGTGGCCGGGTGGGGCTACACCTTC
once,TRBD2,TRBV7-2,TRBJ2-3,CASKSGSGTDTQYF,TGTGCCAGCAAAAGCGGGAGTGGCACAGATACGCAGTATTTT
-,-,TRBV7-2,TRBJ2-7,CASSLSVSRREQYF,TGTGCCAGCAGCTTATCTGTGAGCCGTCGTGAGCAGTACTTC
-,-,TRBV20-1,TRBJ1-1,CSASHRSGAFF,TGCAGTGCTTCGCACCGGTCTGGAGCTTTCTTT
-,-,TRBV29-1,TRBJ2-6,CSVGSASGANVLTF,TGCAGCGTTGGGTCGGCCTCTGGGGCCAACGTCCTGACTTTC
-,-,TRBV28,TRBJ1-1,CASSEVNTEAFF,TGTGCCAGCAGTGAGGTGAACACTGAAGCTTTCTTT
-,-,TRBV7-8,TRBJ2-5,CASSTGTQETQYF,TGTGCCAGCAGTACCGGGACCCAAGAGACCCAGTACTTC
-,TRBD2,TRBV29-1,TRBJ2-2,CSVPKREGRTGELFF,TGCAGCGTCCCTAAGCGGGAGGGCCGCACCGGGGAGCTGTTTTTT
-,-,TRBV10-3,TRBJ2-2,CAISEHSGGELFF,TGTGCCATCAGTGAGCACAGCGGCGGGGAGCTGTTTTTT